The clone carrying this TCR beta chain was seen a single time. Antigen: not known. V shed 2 bases and J shed 5 bases, with 14 bases lying between them. The germline gives CDR1 SGDLS, CDR2 YYNGEE. The CDR3 sequence is 16 residues long. This entry belongs to a study of PD-1 blockade in classical Hodgkin lymphoma. Assay: immunoSEQ multiplex PCR; the TCRdb copy retains only in-frame clones and omits some. The sample shows tens of thousands of clones, over 90% of them seen only once. Overall study results and limits: Relapsed/refractory patients reportedly had lower baseline diversity than newly diagnosed patients. Undefined causes, possibly disease activity or prior therapy, underlie the repertoire differences.

Sample time point: newly diagnosed, previously untreated cHL patient sample. It was PBMCs in newly diagnosed, untreated classical Hodgkin lymphoma that served as comparison. The chain recombines TRBV9 with TRBJ1-6; perhaps TRBD1 as D (5 bases). This receptor was taken from a human donor with classical Hodgkin lymphoma. Sequenced material: peripheral blood mononuclear cells (PBMCs). CDR3 region: CASSVGDTGNNSPLHF. The CDR3 coding sequence is TGTGCCAGCAGCGTGGGGGATACGGGGAATAATTCACCCCTCCACTTT.